The clone carrying this T cell receptor (beta chain) was picked up many times. This specimen belongs to a study of HIV-infected patients and healthy controls. 400 to 550 ng RNA was reverse transcribed with alpha and beta constant-region primers. Each of the alpha and beta chains got its own library through chain-specific third strand synthesis with indices. TCRdb called the 5' RACE reads again in MiXCR, with one record for every CDR3 protein. The sample lists approximately 25,000 distinct CDR3 sequences; 7.5% to 10% were seen once. Whole blood was used without fractionation, so all unsorted peripheral T cells were included. The CDR3 contains 14 residues. Germline-derived CDR1 and CDR2 are MDHEN and SYDVKM. The V end was cut by 8 bases, the J end by 3 bases, with 16 bases between.

Sequenced: blood. The gene calls are TRBV28 and TRBJ1-2; no reliable D call. The sequence was collected from an adult in good health. This CDR3 is CASLRSGFDYGYTF. For the CDR3, the DNA is TGTGCCAGCCTGCGGTCGGGGTTCGACTATGGCTACACCTTC.